This T cell receptor (beta chain) was sequenced in a study of brain T cells in children with intractable seizures. Study-wide results and limits: Pre-surgery blood may have been undersampled, hiding some clones.

With regard to this clone: Its antigen is still unknown.

Specified time point: blood from clinic visit 5 months post-surgery; TSC patient then seizure free. Before surgery, patients took at least one anti-epileptic drug. TCRdb's table, derived via immunoSEQ multiplex PCR, lists solely in-frame clones and lacks some. The table includes 300,000 to 400,000 clones, over 90% detected once. This receptor was obtained from a boy younger than two with tuberous sclerosis and intractable seizures. The starting material was peripheral blood, obtained roughly 5 months after surgery.

CDR3 in amino acids: CASSQAALTGVGNQPQHF. CDR3 nucleotides: TGCGCCAGCAGCCAAGCCGCCCTCACTGGCGTTGGCAATCAGCCCCAGCATTTT. This sequence joins TRBV4-1 and TRBJ1-5; D uncertain. Trimming removed 1 base from V and 2 bases from J, with 18 bases in between. The germline CDR1 and CDR2 sequences are MGHRA and YSYEKL. This CDR3 spans 18 amino acids.